The 27 T cell receptor beta chains in this list originate from one sample, sequenced in a study of T-cell memory formation after mild COVID-19. MiXCR, run by TCRdb on the 5' RACE reads, gives a single entry per CDR3 protein. In the table there are 250,000 to 300,000 distinct CDR3 sequences, approximately 15% of which are singletons. The sequencing input was PBMCs or a T cell subset sorted from them (not recorded which). These receptor sequences come from a young man who had mild COVID-19 (a few samples of this study predate the infection). Cell type and time point are not known.

This clonotype was counted many times. This rearrangement joins TRBV12-3 or TRBV12-4 to TRBJ2-2; 7 bases agree with TRBD1. V was pared by 1 base and J by 4 bases, with 6 bases of the junction left unmatched. The CDR3 sequence is 16 residues long. The CDR3 bases are TGTGCCAGCAGTTTAGTCCACAGGGGCGGCACCGGGGAGCTGTTTTTT. Amino acids: CASSLVHRGGTGELFF.

The chain uses TRBV20-1 and TRBJ2-7; TRBD1 agrees at 7 bases. After removal of 6 bases from V and 2 bases from J, the junction contained 13 bases not matched to a gene. The CDR3 spans 15 residues. Germline CDR1 is DFQATT and CDR2 is SNEGSKA (reference sequence). This CDR3 reads CSAPTPTGDPYEQYV. The DNA of the CDR3 is TGCAGTGCCCCAACGCCCACAGGGGACCCCTACGAGCAGTACGTC.

This clonotype was found a few times. The chain uses TRBV5-1 and TRBJ1-3; 7 bases match TRBD1. The CDR3 runs 15 residues. CDR1 SGHRS and CDR2 YFSETQ come from the germline V gene. The trim removed 4 bases at V and 4 bases at J, leaving 8 bases unmatched. The CDR3 region has the DNA TGCGCCAGCAGCCCACTAGGGACAGCCGGAAACACCATATATTTT. Its protein is CASSPLGTAGNTIYF.

A few counts support this clonotype. This chain joins TRBV14 and TRBJ1-1; no clear D. This CDR3 spans 12 amino acids. V was pared by 1 base and J by 5 bases, with 5 bases between. The V gene's germline CDR1 is SGHDN and CDR2 FVKESK. CDR3 in DNA: TGTGCCAGCAGCCAAGGGGTTACTGAAGCTTTCTTT. Residues: CASSQGVTEAFF.

Here the CDR3 DNA reads TGTGCCAGCAGCCGGCGGACATCGAACACCGGGGAGCTGTTTTTT. Protein sequence: CASSRRTSNTGELFF. The chain is built from TRBV12-3 or TRBV12-4 and TRBJ2-2; D may be TRBD1 (5 bases). The V end lost 6 bases, the J end lost 0 bases, and 11 bases lay between the germline ends. The length of the CDR3 is 15 residues.

J is TRBJ2-7 and V is TRBV6-2 or TRBV6-3; D could derive from TRBD1 or TRBD2 (5 bases each). The CDR3 has 12 amino acids. Deletions cut 7 bases from V and 2 bases from J, with 9 bases between. Germline CDR1 is MNHEY and CDR2 is SVGEGT. CDR3 in amino acids: CASNEGTYEQYF. The CDR3 DNA is TGTGCCAGCAACGAGGGGACCTACGAGCAGTACTTC.

The rearrangement joins TRBV7-9 to TRBJ2-1, with 9 bases identical to TRBD1. This CDR3 contains 15 residues. V lost 3 bases and J lost 8; bases outside the gene matches: 8. Looked up from germline, CDR1 is SEHNR and CDR2 is FQNEAQ (reference sequence). CDR3 sequence (DNA): TGTGCCAGCAGCTTGGGCGACAGGGGGAAGGATGAGCAGTTCTTC. This translates into CASSLGDRGKDEQFF.

The chain carries TRBV7-2 and TRBJ1-3; no clear D. The CDR3 has 15 amino acids. Germline CDR1 reads SGHTA; CDR2 reads FQGNSA. Deletions cut 1 base from V and 0 bases from J, with 7 bases between. The CDR3 region is CASSLDGPSGNTIYF. For the CDR3, the DNA is TGTGCCAGCAGCTTAGATGGTCCCTCTGGAAACACCATATATTTT. The full variable domain, completed using reference TRBV7-2 and TRBJ1-3, is GAGVSQSPSNKVTEKGKDVELRCDPISGHTALYWYRQSLGQGLEFLIYFQGNSAPDKSGLPSDRFSAERTGGSVSTLTIQRTQQEDSAVYLCASSLDGPSGNTIYFGEGSWLTVV.

The chain has TRBV23-1 and TRBJ2-4; the D gene is possibly TRBD1 (5 bases). TRBV23-1 is treated as an ORF (open reading frame) with a function not yet certain. CDR3 size: 17 residues. V lost 7 bases and J lost 5, with 24 bases in between. This CDR3 is CASKKSPTADTENIQYF. CDR3 coding DNA: TGCGCCAGCAAAAAATCTCCAACCGCGGACACCGAAAACATTCAGTACTTC.

The chain uses TRBV7-2 and TRBJ2-5; 8 positions agree with TRBD2. J gave up 5 bases and V 8 bases, and 7 bases lay outside the gene matches. Germline-derived CDR1 and CDR2 are SGHTA and FQGNSA. This CDR3 contains 13 residues. The chain's CDR3 is CASSNGGVETQYF. CDR3 nucleotides: TGTGCCAGCTCGAACGGGGGGGTGGAGACCCAGTACTTC.

This clonotype was found many times. The chain carries TRBV5-6 and TRBJ2-5; D perhaps matches TRBD2 (5 bases). Trimming took off 0 bases at V and 5 bases at J, with 11 bases between the two ends. The CDR3 extends over 14 amino acids. From germline, CDR1 is SGHDT and CDR2 YYEEEE. CDR3 residues: CASSLAGVSETQYF. The DNA of the CDR3 is TGTGCCAGCAGCTTGGCCGGGGTCTCGGAGACCCAGTACTTC.

The rearrangement joins TRBV6-2 or TRBV6-3 to TRBJ2-5; D remains ambiguous. V lost 5 bases to trimming and J lost 1 base, with 8 bases between them. Germline loops: CDR1 MNHEY, CDR2 SVGEGT. The CDR3 is made up of 13 amino acids. The CDR3 here is CASSPTSQETQYF. Here the CDR3 DNA reads TGTGCCAGCAGTCCGACGTCCCAAGAGACCCAGTACTTC.

This rearrangement joins TRBV4-3 to TRBJ2-5; D gene uncertain. There are 13 residues in the CDR3. The germline CDR1 and CDR2 sequences are LGHNA and YSLEER. Trimming left V 4 bases short and J 7 bases short, with 13 bases between. CDR3 region: CASSLTDSGTQYF. CDR3 nucleotides: TGCGCCAGCAGCCTTACCGATTCGGGGACCCAGTACTTC.

This clonotype was observed a few times. The chain is built from TRBV12-3 or TRBV12-4 and TRBJ2-3, with D hard to call. V was clipped by 6 bases and J by 2 bases, with 12 bases between them. The CDR3 covers 14 residues. As DNA, the CDR3 is TGTGCCAGCAGGCCTAGTTGGGCCACAGATACGCAGTATTTT. It codes for CASRPSWATDTQYF.

The chain couples TRBV6-2 or TRBV6-3 to TRBJ2-7; no definite D call. Per the germline V gene, CDR1 is MNHEY and CDR2 is SVGEGT. Trimming took off 2 bases at V and 1 base at J, with 9 bases between the two ends. The CDR3 is 14 amino acids. The DNA of the CDR3 is TGTGCCAGCAGTTACAGGCAGGATTCCTACGAGCAGTACGTC. This encodes CASSYRQDSYEQYV.

This clonotype was counted a few times. The chain links TRBV20-1 to TRBJ2-7; the D gene is possibly TRBD2 (7 bases). V lost 3 bases to trimming and J lost 1 base, with 16 bases between them. CDR3 size: 15 residues. Germline CDR1 reads DFQATT; CDR2 reads SNEGSKA (reference sequence). CDR3 sequence: CSARRGGYPSYEQYF. The CDR3 DNA reads as TGCAGTGCTAGGAGGGGGGGCTACCCTTCCTACGAGCAGTACTTC.

The CDR3 loop reads CASSRADSGNTIYF. DNA of the CDR3: TGTGCCAGCTCGAGGGCCGACTCTGGAAACACCATATATTTT. The rearrangement joins TRBV18 to TRBJ1-3; no reliable D call. With 6 bases removed from V and 0 bases from J, the gap between germline ends came to 9 bases. Germline V gene lookup returns CDR1 KGHSH and CDR2 LQKENI. This CDR3 region has 14 residues.

This clonotype showed up just a few times. The gene calls are TRBV10-1 and TRBJ2-7; tentatively, D is TRBD1 (5 bases). Germline V lookup: CDR1 WNHNN, CDR2 SYGVQD (reference sequence). The CDR3 runs 14 residues. Trimming stripped 4 bases from V and 2 bases from J, with 12 bases between. CDR3 region: CASSAGDRAYEQYF. The CDR3 bases are TGCGCCAGCAGTGCTGGAGACAGAGCCTACGAGCAGTACTTC.

The rearrangement links TRBV27 to TRBJ1-2; the D is unclear. The CDR3 has 14 residues. Germline V gene data show CDR1 as MNHEY and CDR2 as SMNVEV (reference sequence). Between the trimmed V and J ends, which lost 4 bases and 8 bases, there was a span of 17 bases. DNA for the CDR3: TGTGCCAGCAGTTCGCGGCAGTATTTAGGGGGCTACACCTTC. Its translation is CASSSRQYLGGYTF.

This clonotype showed up just a few times. The J gene is TRBJ2-4, the V gene TRBV5-1, with D hard to call. Germline loops: CDR1 SGHRS, CDR2 YFSETQ. The ends were cut back, 10 bases at V and 7 bases at J, with 12 bases in the middle. The CDR3 runs 11 residues. In DNA form, the CDR3 reads TGCGCCGCGGCCCTAGTCAACATTCAGTACTTC. Protein sequence: CAAALVNIQYF.

The table lists this clonotype with a few counts. The V call is TRBV9, the J call TRBJ1-6, with D perhaps TRBD1 (5 bases). The CDR3 has 14 amino acids. V dropped 3 bases and J dropped 7 bases, with 11 bases sitting between them. Germline assignment: CDR1 SGDLS and CDR2 YYNGEE. CDR3 bases: TGTGCCAGCAGCGAGACAGCTCAGAATTCACCCCTCCACTTT. It codes for CASSETAQNSPLHF.

Only a few counts were recorded for this clonotype. The gene calls are TRBV5-5 and TRBJ1-3; D is perhaps TRBD1 (5 bases). Trimming left V 2 bases short and J 12 bases short, with 21 bases between. Germline CDR1 reads SGHKS; CDR2 reads YYEKEE (reference sequence). The CDR3 totals 15 residues. CDR3 region: CASSFNSGTAESIYF. The CDR3 region has the DNA TGTGCCAGCAGCTTCAATTCCGGGACGGCGGAGAGCATATATTTT.

This clonotype turned up a few times. V gene TRBV10-2 combines with J gene TRBJ2-5; D ambiguous. This CDR3 is built from 13 residues. Trimming stripped 1 base from V and 1 base from J, with 4 bases between. CDR1 and CDR2 from the germline V gene are WSHSY and SAAADI. The CDR3 loop is CASSEYGQETQYF. The CDR3 nucleotides are TGCGCCAGCAGTGAGTACGGCCAAGAGACCCAGTACTTC.

This clonotype was seen repeatedly, ten times or more. J is TRBJ2-7 and V is TRBV15, with 12 bases aligning to TRBD1. The CDR3 runs to 16 residues. Germline loops: CDR1 LNHNV, CDR2 YYDKDF (reference sequence). J gave up 5 bases and V 5 bases, and 10 bases lay outside the gene matches. CDR3 amino acids: CATSGGQGASFNEQYF. The CDR3 region has the DNA TGTGCCACCAGCGGGGGACAGGGGGCTTCATTCAACGAGCAGTACTTC.

The chain joins TRBV11-2 to TRBJ2-3, with D possibly being TRBD1 or TRBD2 (5 bases each). The germline V and J ends were trimmed by 5 bases and 5 bases, with 11 bases remaining between them. The CDR3 length is 13 residues. The V gene's germline CDR1 is SGHAT and CDR2 FQNNGV. CDR3 nucleotide sequence: TGTGCCAGCAGCCAGGCTGGGGGAGATACGCAGTATTTT. Translating it yields CASSQAGGDTQYF.

The chain joins TRBV5-1 to TRBJ1-6; the D gene is possibly TRBD1 (6 bases). From germline, CDR1 is SGHRS and CDR2 YFSETQ. V shed 6 bases and J shed 5 bases, with 15 bases lying between them. The CDR3 sequence is 15 residues long. The CDR3 bases are TGCGCCAGCACCGGGGGCGGTATTAATAATTCACCCCTCCACTTT. Its translation: CASTGGGINNSPLHF.

At least ten counts were recorded for this clonotype. The chain carries TRBV29-1 and TRBJ2-1, with 9 nucleotides matching TRBD2. Germline V lookup: CDR1 SQVTM, CDR2 ANQGSEA. Trimming took 5 bases from V and 7 from J; bases not matched to a gene: 12. The CDR3 extends over 15 amino acids. The CDR3 DNA sequence: TGCAGCGTTAACGTAATGCGGGGGGGCCTGAATGAGCAGTTCTTC. Its protein is CSVNVMRGGLNEQFF.